This T cell receptor (beta chain) came from a study of shared clonotypes between healthy human individuals. Sequencing used immunoSEQ multiplex PCR; TCRdb keeps in-frame clones, though not all of them. This table has 2 million to 2.5 million clones, just under 95% appearing once. The sample consisted of naive CD4+ T cells from PBMCs. Subset here: CD45RA+ positively selected. This clonotype originated in a man aged 18 to 29 in good health. Some clones in this sample may be carry-over from other donors' samples.

This CDR3 is CASRGKSTVNTEAFF. CDR3 sequence (DNA): TGTGCCAGCAGGGGGAAATCTACAGTGAACACTGAAGCTTTCTTT. The chain joins TRBV6-6 to TRBJ1-1; no reliable D call. The CDR3 length is 15 residues. The V gene's germline CDR1 is MNHNY and CDR2 SVGAGI (reference sequence). V dropped 6 bases and J dropped 0 bases, with 14 bases sitting between them.